This T cell receptor (beta chain) comes out of a study of regulatory T cells in long-lasting Graves disease (dated by TCRdb to about 2021). Regarding the study in general: Antithyroid drugs had been taken for less than 3 months by newly diagnosed Graves' disease patients. Persistent Graves' disease patients were compared with newly diagnosed Graves' disease patients by peripheral blood TCR sequencing and RNA sequencing. The study was registered as a clinical trial and conducted in China. A total of some 33 samples were covered by TCR sequencing, comprising approximately 13 persistent and 20 or so newly diagnosed Graves' disease patients. Broad study findings and their caveats: As a limitation, the authors acknowledged that the small sample size may reduce accuracy. Persistent Graves' disease patients showed lower TCR Shannon entropy and fewer highly expanded clones than newly diagnosed patients, suggesting clonal expansion. Peripheral blood alone was examined, since thyroid tissue, which constituted the primary lesion, could not be accessed. Persistent disease showed preferential use of TRBV28, TRBJ1-2 and TRBJ2-5, whereas newly diagnosed disease favored TRBV20-1 and TRBJ2-1. Sequencing and analysis were restricted to the TCR beta chain. More public clonotypes were shared among persistent patients (about 2,800) than among newly diagnosed patients (966).

The CDR3 spans 13 residues, from the cysteine through the phenylalanine. Here the CDR3 DNA is all that survives: 39 bases in frame from base 1. The germline V gene gives CDR1 as SQVTM and CDR2 as ANQGSEA. According to the study, the label for this sample's time point signals: newly diagnosed GD, antithyroid drugs for less than 3 months. RNA was extracted from PBMCs in TRIzol for both TCR sequencing and RNA sequencing. The diagnosis of Graves' disease was made according to American Thyroid Association guidelines. The patients came from an endocrinology department in Xi'an, China. Each patient gave around 9.2 milliliters of peripheral blood, collected in an EDTA anticoagulant tube. Ficoll Paque Plus density gradient separation was used to isolate PBMCs, and no additional T cell sorting was done. RNA quality was checked with an Agilent 2100 Bioanalyzer and agarose gel, and concentration with a NanoDrop 2000.

Turning to this clonotype: This clone's antigen is unknown. No base qualities exist here, and no much larger clone lies one base off it.

Receptor libraries were prepared by multiplex PCR. Sequencing instrument: Illumina HiSeq 4000. iRepertoire HTBI primers and Arm-PCR amplification of CDR3 regions were used to construct TCR beta libraries. Before sequencing, the PCR products went through gel purification. The original methods were these. Gene usage analysis of CDR3 amino acid clonotypes relied on the 60 or so TRBV and 15 or so TRBJ segments identified across samples. Filtered high-quality paired reads were merged into contigs using COPE and FqMerger. Contigs were aligned with BLAST to IMGT TRBV, TRBD and TRBJ reference genes, and CDR3 was defined per IMGT. Any clonotype with a frequency above 0.1% was counted as a highly expanded clone. Shannon entropy was used to measure repertoire diversity, and the Gini coefficient was used to measure V-J evenness. Public clonotypes were defined as clonotypes shared by more than one individual. The public reads were run again by TCRdb, first through fastp at Q25 and then through MiXCR, and only productive beta chains were kept. One record per CDR3 amino acid sequence lists the most common genes and DNA. These V and J calls originate from TCRdb's pipeline instead of the authors' own analysis. For this sample there are 400,000 to 450,000 distinct CDR3 sequences; 15% appear just once. The ten largest clones represent roughly 17% of the sample.

These same data were also listed under a study on T cells in Graves' hyperthyroidism and ophthalmopathy. Per that second paper: A patient counted as having stable Graves' hyperthyroidism if no progression to ophthalmopathy occurred over 18 months of follow-up. Hyperthyroidism patients were newly diagnosed, had a disease duration of under 2 months, and were aged 18 to 65 years. Exclusion was applied to patients with uncontrolled infections, other autoimmune diseases, pregnancy or lactation. Diagnoses relied on clinical symptoms, serum thyroxine and TRAb, thyroid ultrasound and orbital computed tomography. The TCR CDR3 was subjected to a first round of RT-PCR using the HTBI primer set and the Qiagen OneStep RT-PCR kit. Most expanded thyroid clonotypes (frequency above 0.001) were also detected in blood, a finding suggesting that blood repertoires may reflect thyroid immune responses. A model built on a 13 V-J signature distinguished ophthalmopathy from stable hyperthyroidism, reaching around 88% sensitivity and around 82% specificity in cross-validation and 80%/75% in testing. In validation, the model predicted progression to ophthalmopathy with approximately 71% sensitivity and less than 80% specificity, a median of about six months before onset. To identify TCR V-J signatures that set the groups apart, the researchers used a discovery cohort of 90 to 100 patients, made up of 40 to 45 with Graves' ophthalmopathy and 57 with stable Graves' hyperthyroidism. Prospective prediction of ophthalmopathy was tested in an independent validation cohort of fewer than 20 hyperthyroidism patients and 15 to 17 patients who later progressed to ophthalmopathy. The 75 to 100 discovery patients were randomly split 7:3 into training and test sets. In addition, the study compared T-cell repertoires in thyroid tissue and in blood from about six Graves' hyperthyroidism patients. After blood sampling, hyperthyroidism patients were treated with methimazole at a starting dose of 30 mg daily, and ophthalmopathy patients were treated with high-dose intravenous methylprednisolone. A second multiplex PCR round built the libraries, followed by size selection and purification. The libraries were sequenced on an Illumina HiSeq2000 using paired-end 100 bp reads. SOAPnuke was used to process the raw data, with reads discarded if the reads contained adapters or uncalled bases, had a mean Phred below 15, or lacked an exact constant-primer or identifier match. COPE v1.2.5 was used to merge high-quality paired reads, and clonotypes were defined as unique nucleotide sequences. MiTCR v1.1 was used to align clonotypes to the IMGT TRBV, TRBD and TRBJ reference segments. Only V-J combinations with frequency above 0.0001, covering 99% to 99.2% of repertoires, were analysed. A TCS score was defined as the ratio of F50 (clonal expansion) to E x V (chaos), with BLOSUM62-based TCRdist applied between CDR3 peptides within each V-J. Welch's t-statistics and random forest reduced fewer than 600 V-J features to about 12, which were used in a naive Bayes classifier (R e1071). Sample size was not statistically predetermined, and investigators were not blinded to group allocation. The paper reports TCR Vbeta CDR3 sequencing of approximately 140 peripheral blood samples: around 41 ophthalmopathy, over 70 hyperthyroidism and 17 progressor patients.

The sequence was collected from a woman younger than 45 with Graves disease. Donor details come from another sample of the same person, matched by shared clones. Here the chain combines TRBV29-1 and TRBJ2-7, with the D call perhaps TRBD1 or TRBD2, each one matching 5 bases. Sequencing was performed on peripheral blood mononuclear cells (PBMCs), taken at new diagnosis, from a patient treated with antithyroid drugs. The base sequence is TGCGCCGGCCGAGGGGCCGCCCTGGCCGAGCAGTACTTC. This codes for CAGRGAALAEQYF.